This TCR beta chain is from a study of shared clonotypes between healthy human individuals. Study results and caveats: Apart from blood, nothing was sampled; tissue repertoires likely differ.

Replicate PCRs for unsorted PBMC used around 270 ng DNA (approximately 33,000 T cell genomes). How the authors handled the data: ImmunoSEQ output held junction-only sequences without quality scores, so filtering differed. Using immunoSEQ multiplex PCR, the repertoire was profiled, and TCRdb retains in-frame clones only, with some absent. That table gives V, J and clone size, and the DNA gave D and trimming. The sample has 400,000 to 550,000 clones; 79% are singletons. The donors, healthy adults who were HIV-negative, had experienced no recent acute infections or vaccinations. A remark on this clone: The antigen is undetermined.

With V trimmed by 0 bases and J by 4 bases, 14 bases remained unmatched. CDR3 length: 19 residues. The germline V gene encodes CDR1 LNHNV and CDR2 YYDKDF (reference sequence). J is TRBJ2-3 and V is TRBV15; 9 bases are shared with TRBD1. The specimen sequenced was PBMCs. This receptor was obtained from a woman between 40 and 50 years old in good health. Some clones in this sample may be carry-over from other donors' samples. Written as DNA, the CDR3 is TGTGCCACCAGCAGAGATCGGGGACAGGGTGAAAGTTACGCAGATACGCAGTATTTT. This encodes CATSRDRGQGESYADTQYF.